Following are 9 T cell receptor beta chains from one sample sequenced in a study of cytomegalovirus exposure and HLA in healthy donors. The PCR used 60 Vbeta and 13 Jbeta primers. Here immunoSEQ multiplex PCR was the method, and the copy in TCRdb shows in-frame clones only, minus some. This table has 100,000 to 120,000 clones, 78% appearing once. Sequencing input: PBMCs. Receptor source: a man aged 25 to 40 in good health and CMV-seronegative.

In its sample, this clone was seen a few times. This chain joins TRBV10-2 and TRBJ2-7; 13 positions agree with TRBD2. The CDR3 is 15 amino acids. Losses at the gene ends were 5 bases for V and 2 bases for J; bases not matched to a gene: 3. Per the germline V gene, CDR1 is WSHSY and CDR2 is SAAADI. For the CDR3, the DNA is TGCGCCAGCAGTTCGACTAGCGGGGGGCCCTACGAGCAGTACTTC. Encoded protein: CASSSTSGGPYEQYF.

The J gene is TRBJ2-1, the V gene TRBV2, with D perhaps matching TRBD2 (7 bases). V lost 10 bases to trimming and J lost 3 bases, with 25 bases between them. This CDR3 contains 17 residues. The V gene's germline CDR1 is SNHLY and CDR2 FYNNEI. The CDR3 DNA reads TGTGCCATCCCCCTATGGGAGGGGGAGGCCCACTACAATGAGCAGTTCTTC. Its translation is CAIPLWEGEAHYNEQFF.

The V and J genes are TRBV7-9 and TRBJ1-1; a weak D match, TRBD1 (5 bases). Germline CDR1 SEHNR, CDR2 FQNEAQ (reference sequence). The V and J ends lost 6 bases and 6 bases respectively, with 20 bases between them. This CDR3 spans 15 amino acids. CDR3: CASRERGVGSPEAFF. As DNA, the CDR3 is TGTGCCAGCAGGGAGCGGGGGGTCGGCTCCCCTGAAGCTTTCTTT.

The CDR3 DNA follows: TGTGCCAGCAGTGCTAGAGCTGGAGATACGCAGTATTTT. Amino acids: CASSARAGDTQYF. The V and J genes are TRBV6-4 and TRBJ2-3, with no clear D. Per the germline V gene, CDR1 is MRHNA and CDR2 is SNTAGT. The CDR3 contains 13 residues. Trimming left V 4 bases short and J 5 bases short, with 10 bases between.

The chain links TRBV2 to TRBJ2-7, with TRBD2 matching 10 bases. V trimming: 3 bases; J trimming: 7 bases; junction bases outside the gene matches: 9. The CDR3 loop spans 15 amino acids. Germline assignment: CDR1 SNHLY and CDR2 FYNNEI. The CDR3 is CASSEVSGGPSEQYF. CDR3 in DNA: TGTGCCAGCAGTGAGGTTAGCGGGGGGCCTAGTGAGCAGTACTTC.

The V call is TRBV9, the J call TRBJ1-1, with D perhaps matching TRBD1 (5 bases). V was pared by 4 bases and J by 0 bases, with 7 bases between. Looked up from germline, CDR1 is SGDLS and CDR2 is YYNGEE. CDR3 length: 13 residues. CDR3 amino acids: CASSKTVNTEAFF. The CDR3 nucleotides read TGTGCCAGCAGCAAGACAGTGAACACTGAAGCTTTCTTT.

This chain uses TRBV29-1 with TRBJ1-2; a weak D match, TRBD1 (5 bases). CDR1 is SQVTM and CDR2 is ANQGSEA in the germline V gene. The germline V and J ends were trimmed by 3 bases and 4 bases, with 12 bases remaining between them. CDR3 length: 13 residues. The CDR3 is CSVEDNTTYGYTF. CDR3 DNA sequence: TGCAGCGTTGAGGACAATACAACCTATGGCTACACCTTC.

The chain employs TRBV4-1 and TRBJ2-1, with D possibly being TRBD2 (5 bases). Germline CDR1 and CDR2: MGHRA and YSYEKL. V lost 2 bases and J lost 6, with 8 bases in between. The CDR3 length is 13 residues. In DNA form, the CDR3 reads TGCGCCAGCAGCCAAACCGGGATCAATGAGCAGTTCTTC. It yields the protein CASSQTGINEQFF.

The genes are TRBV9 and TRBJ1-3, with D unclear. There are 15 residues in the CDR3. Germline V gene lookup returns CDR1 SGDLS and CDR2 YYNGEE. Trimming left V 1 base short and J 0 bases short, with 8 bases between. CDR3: CASSVLGLSGNTIYF. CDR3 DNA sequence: TGTGCCAGCAGCGTACTAGGCCTCTCTGGAAACACCATATATTTT.